Following are 25 T cell receptor beta chains from one sample sequenced in a study of T cells in Graves' hyperthyroidism and ophthalmopathy. Regions amplified from RNA transcripts were the TCR beta CDR3 regions. The HTBI primer set served for first-round RT-PCR of the TCR CDR3. Each CDR3 protein gets one entry after TCRdb re-called the multiplex PCR reads with MiXCR. The sample includes approximately 300,000 distinct CDR3 sequences, roughly 15% of them seen just once. The source material was blood. The receptors shown here come from a man younger than 45 with Graves' hyperthyroidism.

This clonotype is medium-sized by share. The chain recombines TRBV3-1 with TRBJ1-4; no reliable D call. CDR1 LGHDT and CDR2 YNNKEL come from the germline V gene (reference sequence). The CDR3 is made up of 11 amino acids. Trimming took off 1 base at V and 7 bases at J, with 1 base between the two ends. CDR3 in DNA: TGTGCCAGCAGCCAAGGTGAAAAACTGTTTTTT. The encoded protein is CASSQGEKLFF.

At least ten counts were recorded for this clonotype. This chain links TRBV11-2 with TRBJ1-1, with TRBD1 as a possible D gene (5 bases). The CDR3 has 15 amino acids. CDR1 is SGHAT and CDR2 is FQNNGV in the germline V gene. V was clipped by 5 bases and J by 4 bases, with 17 bases between them. The CDR3 sequence: CASSPAVQGPTEAFF. CDR3 nucleotides: TGTGCCAGCAGCCCCGCAGTCCAGGGTCCCACTGAAGCTTTCTTT.

V gene TRBV19 combines with J gene TRBJ1-1, with TRBD1 identical over 9 bases. Germline trimming cut 3 bases from V and 3 bases from J; bases unmatched to any gene: 8. Germline V gene lookup returns CDR1 LNHDA and CDR2 SQIVND (reference sequence). There are 16 residues in the CDR3. CDR3 in amino acids: CASSMRTGALYTEAFF. CDR3 coding DNA: TGTGCCAGTAGTATGCGGACAGGGGCCCTATACACTGAAGCTTTCTTT.

V usage is TRBV5-1 and J usage is TRBJ2-5; unclear D gene. The CDR3 length is 13 residues. Trimming cost V 4 bases and J 5 bases, with 12 bases left between them. Germline CDR1 reads SGHRS; CDR2 reads YFSETQ. CDR3 amino acids: CASSRAPGETQYF. The CDR3, as DNA: TGCGCCAGCAGCCGCGCCCCCGGTGAGACCCAGTACTTC.

This clonotype was observed at least ten times. The rearrangement joins TRBV7-3 to TRBJ2-1, with TRBD2 matching 10 bases. V gave up 5 bases and J gave up 8 bases; unmatched junction bases: 9. This CDR3 is 15 amino acids long. Germline CDR1 and CDR2: SGHTA and FQGTGA. CDR3 amino acids: CASSPSSGSMYEQFF. For the CDR3, the DNA is TGTGCCAGCAGCCCCTCTAGCGGGAGCATGTATGAGCAGTTCTTC.

In its sample, this clonotype was seen a few times. The rearrangement links TRBV18 to TRBJ2-2; D is undetermined. V was clipped by 3 bases and J by 4 bases, with 9 bases between them. Per the germline V gene, CDR1 is KGHSH and CDR2 is LQKENI. This CDR3 is 14 amino acids long. This chain's CDR3 is CASSPGSSTGELFF. CDR3 sequence (DNA): TGTGCCAGCTCACCGGGCTCCTCCACCGGGGAGCTGTTTTTT.

This clonotype was observed at least ten times. The rearrangement joins TRBV28 to TRBJ2-1; D unresolved. This CDR3 comprises 11 residues. Per germline, CDR1 MDHEN and CDR2 SYDVKM. Trimming took off 10 bases at V and 9 bases at J, with 13 bases between the two ends. CDR3 protein: CATSGSREQFF. The CDR3 bases are TGTGCCACCTCAGGTTCTCGTGAGCAGTTCTTC.

V is TRBV2 and J is TRBJ2-7, with D uncertain. The CDR3 contains 15 residues. With 4 bases removed from V and 0 bases from J, the gap between germline ends came to 13 bases. Germline CDR1 reads SNHLY; CDR2 reads FYNNEI. The CDR3 protein is CASSAGMASSYEQYF. DNA of the CDR3: TGTGCCAGCAGTGCTGGGATGGCTAGCTCCTACGAGCAGTACTTC.

The chain carries TRBV7-9 and TRBJ2-2; D may be TRBD2 (6 bases). Germline CDR1 and CDR2: SEHNR and FQNEAQ (reference sequence). Trimming cost V 2 bases and J 5 bases, with 9 bases left between them. The CDR3 contains 14 residues. The CDR3 DNA is TGTGCCAGCAGCTTAAGTCGGGAGACCGGGGAGCTGTTTTTT. Protein product: CASSLSRETGELFF.

This clonotype was counted at least ten times. This chain uses TRBV5-1 with TRBJ2-1, with 15 bases identical to TRBD2. The junction had 3 bases not matched to a gene; V was cut back by 4 bases and J by 10 bases. Germline CDR1 and CDR2: SGHRS and YFSETQ. This CDR3 has 14 amino acids. In DNA form, the CDR3 reads TGCGCCAGCAGCCCGGGACTAGCGGGAGGAGAGCAGTTCTTC. This gives the protein CASSPGLAGGEQFF.

As regards this clonotype: The CDR3 does not close with the conserved phenylalanine or tryptophan, likely indicating a read error. The genes are TRBV7-2 and TRBJ1-1; D is uncertain. This CDR3 spans 13 amino acids. Germline V lookup: CDR1 SGHTA, CDR2 FQGNSA. V was cut by 4 bases and J by 4 bases, with 10 bases left in between. This CDR3 is CASSSTTRTEAFS. Written as DNA, the CDR3 is TGTGCCAGCAGCTCCACTACCCGCACTGAAGCTTTCTCT.

V usage is TRBV19 and J usage is TRBJ2-1, with TRBD2 as a possible D gene (6 bases). The V and J ends lost 5 bases and 8 bases respectively, with 16 bases between them. The CDR3 sequence is 14 residues long. Looked up from germline, CDR1 is LNHDA and CDR2 is SQIVND (reference sequence). CDR3 loop: CASSSGTPGDEQFF. As DNA, the CDR3 is TGTGCCAGTAGTTCGGGGACTCCTGGGGATGAGCAGTTCTTC.

This clonotype was recorded many times. V and J are TRBV6-2 or TRBV6-3 and TRBJ2-1; 7 bases match TRBD2. The J segment lost 8 bases and the V segment lost 7 bases, leaving 11 bases of the junction unmatched. CDR1 MNHEY and CDR2 SVGEGT come from the germline V gene. The length of the CDR3 is 14 residues. CDR3 sequence (DNA): TGTGCCAGCAATCAAGGCGGGAGACTCGATGAGCAGTTCTTC. It specifies CASNQGGRLDEQFF.

This clonotype was counted a few times. The chain links TRBV5-6 to TRBJ1-2; D might be TRBD1 (6 bases). Between the trimmed V and J ends, which lost 4 bases and 3 bases, there was a span of 16 bases. CDR3 length: 15 amino acids. The V gene's germline CDR1 is SGHDT and CDR2 YYEEEE. The CDR3 loop reads CASSTGQRFDYGYTF. The CDR3 DNA follows: TGTGCCAGCAGCACGGGACAACGATTCGACTATGGCTACACCTTC.

J is TRBJ2-2 and V is TRBV7-9, with D perhaps assigned TRBD1 or TRBD2 (6 bases each). Trimming pared 5 bases from V and 6 bases from J, leaving 10 bases between. CDR3 length equals 13 residues. CDR1 and CDR2 (germline): SEHNR, FQNEAQ (reference sequence). DNA for the CDR3: TGTGCCAGCAGCCCCGGGGGCCCCGGGGAGCTGTTTTTT. Translated: CASSPGGPGELFF.

This clonotype showed up many times. This chain joins TRBV6-1 and TRBJ2-1; no clear D gene. Trimming cost V 2 bases and J 5 bases, with 1 base left between them. Germline V gene lookup returns CDR1 MNHNS and CDR2 SASEGT. The CDR3 consists of 11 residues. The CDR3 DNA reads TGTGCCAGCAGTGAAAACAATGAGCAGTTCTTC. It encodes CASSENNEQFF.

This clonotype was counted only a few times. The V and J genes are TRBV7-9 and TRBJ2-5, with 9 nucleotides matching TRBD2. Trimming took 5 bases from V and 4 from J; bases not matched to a gene: 5. This CDR3 has 14 amino acids. CDR1 is SEHNR, CDR2 FQNEAQ, per germline (reference sequence). The CDR3 protein is CASSRSGSVETQYF. The CDR3 coding sequence is TGTGCCAGCAGCCGTAGCGGGAGTGTAGAGACCCAGTACTTC.

The V gene is TRBV6-5, the J gene TRBJ2-2; D may be TRBD1 (6 bases). V was trimmed by 4 bases and J by 0 bases, leaving 12 bases between them. Germline-derived CDR1 and CDR2 are MNHEY and SVGAGI. The length of the CDR3 is 16 residues. The CDR3 DNA sequence: TGTGCCAGCAGTTCTTATGGACAGCCGAACACCGGGGAGCTGTTTTTT. This encodes CASSSYGQPNTGELFF.

The rearrangement uses TRBV9 and TRBJ1-1; D unresolved. Trimming pared 0 bases from V and 0 bases from J, leaving 6 bases between. CDR1 is SGDLS and CDR2 is YYNGEE in the germline V gene. This CDR3 is 14 amino acids long. CDR3 loop: CASSVGPLNTEAFF. The CDR3 DNA reads as TGTGCCAGCAGCGTAGGGCCCTTGAACACTGAAGCTTTCTTT.

The table lists this clonotype with many counts. The chain links TRBV24-1 to TRBJ2-5, with 8 bases that match TRBD1. Per the germline V gene, CDR1 is KGHDR and CDR2 is SFDVKD. The V segment lost 3 bases and the J segment 6 bases; nucleotides outside the gene matches: 8. CDR3 length: 15 amino acids. The CDR3 DNA sequence: TGTGCCACCAGTGATCTTCCAGGGGGCTGGAAGACCCAGTACTTC. Protein: CATSDLPGGWKTQYF.

The chain employs TRBV5-1 and TRBJ2-1; weak D call: TRBD2 (6 bases). This CDR3 has 15 amino acids. The germline V gene encodes CDR1 SGHRS and CDR2 YFSETQ. With 3 bases removed from V and 7 bases from J, the gap between germline ends came to 17 bases. The CDR3 spells CASSSPSGGVNEQFF. The CDR3 nucleotides read TGCGCCAGCAGCTCGCCCTCTGGCGGGGTGAATGAGCAGTTCTTC.

This clonotype was detected ten times or more. CDR3 region: CSARLRNYEQYF. The CDR3 bases are TGCAGTGCTAGACTCAGGAACTACGAGCAGTACTTC. The gene calls are TRBV20-1 and TRBJ2-7; D unclear. Germline CDR1 is DFQATT and CDR2 is SNEGSKA (reference sequence). The CDR3 is made up of 12 amino acids. Trimming pared 2 bases from V and 3 bases from J, leaving 8 bases between.

Of note for this clonotype: This may be a read error: a much more frequent sequence differs by one nucleotide. This chain links TRBV5-1 with TRBJ2-2, with 7 nucleotides matching TRBD1. Looked up from germline, CDR1 is SGHRS and CDR2 is YFSETQ. This CDR3 region has 15 residues. CDR3 coding DNA: TGCGTCAGCAGCCCGGACAGGACGAACACCGGGGAGCTGTTTTTT. Its protein is CVSSPDRTNTGELFF.

This clonotype was seen only once. Germline is not matched at one junction end, which may reflect a read error. The rearrangement links TRBV6-2 or TRBV6-3 to TRBJ1-3; no definite D call. Germline lookup yields CDR1 MNHEY and CDR2 SVGEGT. There are 12 residues in the CDR3. The CDR3: CAISAEGYTIYF. DNA of the CDR3: TGTGCCATCAGTGCAGAGGGATACACCATATATTTT.

For the CDR3, the DNA is TGTGCCAGCAGTGACTCCGGGACTAGCGGGAGCAATGAGCAGTTCTTC. Translating it yields CASSDSGTSGSNEQFF. The chain employs TRBV6-4 and TRBJ2-1; 14 nucleotides agree with TRBD2. V lost 0 bases to trimming and J lost 6 bases; unmatched junction nucleotides: 1. The germline V gene has CDR1 MRHNA and CDR2 SNTAGT. The CDR3 is 16 residues long.